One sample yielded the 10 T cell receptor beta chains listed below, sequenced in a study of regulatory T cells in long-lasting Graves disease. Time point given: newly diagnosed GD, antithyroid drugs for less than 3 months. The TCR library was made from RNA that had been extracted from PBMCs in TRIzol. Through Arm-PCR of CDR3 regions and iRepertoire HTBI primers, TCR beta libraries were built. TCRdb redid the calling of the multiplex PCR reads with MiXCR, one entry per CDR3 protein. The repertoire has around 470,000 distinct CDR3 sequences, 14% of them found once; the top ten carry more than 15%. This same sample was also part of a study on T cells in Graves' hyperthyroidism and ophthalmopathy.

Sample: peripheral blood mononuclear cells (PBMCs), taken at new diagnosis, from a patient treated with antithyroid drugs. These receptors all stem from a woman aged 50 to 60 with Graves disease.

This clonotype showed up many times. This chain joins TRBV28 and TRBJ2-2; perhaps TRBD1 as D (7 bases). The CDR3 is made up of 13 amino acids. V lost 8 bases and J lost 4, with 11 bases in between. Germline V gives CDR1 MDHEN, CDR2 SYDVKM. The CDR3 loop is CASHRGGTGELFF. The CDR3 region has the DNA TGTGCCAGCCACAGGGGAGGCACCGGGGAGCTGTTTTTT.

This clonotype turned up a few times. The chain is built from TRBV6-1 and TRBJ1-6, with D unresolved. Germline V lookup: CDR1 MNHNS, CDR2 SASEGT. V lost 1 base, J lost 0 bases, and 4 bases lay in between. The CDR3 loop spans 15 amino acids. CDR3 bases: TGTGCCAGCAGTGAAGACAGCTCCTATAATTCACCCCTCCACTTT. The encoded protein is CASSEDSSYNSPLHF.

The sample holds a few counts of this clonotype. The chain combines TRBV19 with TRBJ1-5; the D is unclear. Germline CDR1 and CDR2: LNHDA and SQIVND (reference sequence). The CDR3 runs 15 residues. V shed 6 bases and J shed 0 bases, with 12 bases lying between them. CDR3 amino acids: CASSKTFDSNQPQHF. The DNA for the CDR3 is TGTGCCAGTAGCAAGACATTCGATAGCAATCAGCCCCAGCATTTT.

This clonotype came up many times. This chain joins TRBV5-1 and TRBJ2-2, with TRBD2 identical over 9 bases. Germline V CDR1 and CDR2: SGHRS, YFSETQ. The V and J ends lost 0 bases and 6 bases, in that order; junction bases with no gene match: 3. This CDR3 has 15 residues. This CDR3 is CASSLVSGRSGELFF. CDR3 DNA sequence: TGCGCCAGCAGCTTGGTTAGCGGGAGATCCGGGGAGCTGTTTTTT.

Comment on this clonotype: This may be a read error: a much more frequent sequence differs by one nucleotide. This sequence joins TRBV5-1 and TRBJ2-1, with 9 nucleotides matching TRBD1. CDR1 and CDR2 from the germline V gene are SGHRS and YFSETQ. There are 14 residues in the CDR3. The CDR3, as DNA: TGCGCCGGCAGCCGGGACAGGGAAATTGATGAGCAGTTCTTC. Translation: CAGSRDREIDEQFF.

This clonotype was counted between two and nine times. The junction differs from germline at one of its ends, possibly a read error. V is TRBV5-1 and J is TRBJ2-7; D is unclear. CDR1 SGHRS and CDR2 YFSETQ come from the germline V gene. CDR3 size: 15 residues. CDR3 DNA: TGTGCCAGCAGCCCCGACGGCCGATCTTCCTACGAGCAGTACTTC. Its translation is CASSPDGRSSYEQYF. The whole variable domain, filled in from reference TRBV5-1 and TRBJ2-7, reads KAGVTQTPRYLIKTRGQQVTLSCSPISGHRSVSWYQQTPGQGLQFLFEYFSETQRNKGNFPGRFSGRQFSNSRSEMNVSTLELGDSALYLCASSPDGRSSYEQYFGPGTRLTVT.

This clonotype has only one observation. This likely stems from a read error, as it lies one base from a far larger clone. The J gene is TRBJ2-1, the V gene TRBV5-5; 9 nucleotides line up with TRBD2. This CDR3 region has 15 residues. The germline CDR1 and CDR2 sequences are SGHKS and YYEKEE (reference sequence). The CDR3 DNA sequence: TGTGCCAGCAGCAACGCCGGGCCAGCGGGAGGCGAGCAGCTCTTC. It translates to CASSNAGPAGGEQLF.

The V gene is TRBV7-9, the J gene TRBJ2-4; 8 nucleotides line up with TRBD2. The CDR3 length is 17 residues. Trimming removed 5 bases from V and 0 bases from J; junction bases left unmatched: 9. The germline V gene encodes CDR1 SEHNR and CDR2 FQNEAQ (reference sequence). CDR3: CASSPRGGQLAKNIQYF. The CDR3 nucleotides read TGTGCCAGCAGCCCCCGGGGGGGTCAGCTAGCCAAAAACATTCAGTACTTC. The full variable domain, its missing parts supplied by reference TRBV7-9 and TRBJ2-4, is DTGVSQNPRHKITKRGQNVTFRCDPISEHNRLYWYRQTLGQGPEFLTYFQNEAQLEKSRLLSDRFSAERPKGSFSTLEIQRTEQGDSAMYLCASSPRGGQLAKNIQYFGAGTRLSVL.

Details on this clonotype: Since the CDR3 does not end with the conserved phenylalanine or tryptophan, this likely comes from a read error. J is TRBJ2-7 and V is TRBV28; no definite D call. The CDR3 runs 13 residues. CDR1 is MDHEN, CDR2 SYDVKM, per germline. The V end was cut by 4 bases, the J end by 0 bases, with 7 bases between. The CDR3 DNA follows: TGTGCCAGCAGTTCCGACAACTCCTACGAGCAGTACTCC. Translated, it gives CASSSDNSYEQYS.

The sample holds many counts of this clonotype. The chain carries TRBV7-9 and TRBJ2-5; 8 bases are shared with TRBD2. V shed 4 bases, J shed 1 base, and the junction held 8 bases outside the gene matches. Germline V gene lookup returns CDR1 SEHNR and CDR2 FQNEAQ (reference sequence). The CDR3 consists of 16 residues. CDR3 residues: CASSSPSGLAQETQYF. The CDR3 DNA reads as TGTGCCAGCAGCTCCCCTTCCGGACTAGCCCAAGAGACCCAGTACTTC.